Below are 5 T cell receptor beta chains sequenced from a single sample in a study of CD8 T cells in Susac syndrome. Reverse transcription of 0.5 to 1 ug RNA was performed with random hexamers. TCRdb called the immunoSEQ multiplex PCR reads again in MiXCR, with one record for every CDR3 protein. The sample lists under 200,000 distinct CDR3 sequences, roughly 96% occurring once. Sequencing was carried out using CD8+ T cells from PBMCs. These receptors all stem from a human donor with multiple sclerosis.

The chain combines TRBV10-3 with TRBJ2-3, with no clear D. Germline CDR1 is ENHRY and CDR2 is SYGVKD. Deletions cut 7 bases from V and 3 bases from J, with 5 bases between. The CDR3 loop spans 11 amino acids. DNA for the CDR3: TGTGCCATCAAAAATACAGATACGCAGTATTTT. Amino acids: CAIKNTDTQYF.

The chain has TRBV12-3 or TRBV12-4 and TRBJ2-5, with D unclear. This CDR3 contains 14 residues. V was cut by 1 base and J by 5 bases, with 11 bases left in between. This chain's CDR3 is CASSLVSLWETQYF. DNA of the CDR3: TGTGCCAGCAGTTTAGTATCCTTGTGGGAGACCCAGTACTTC.

The chain combines TRBV29-1 with TRBJ2-4; tentatively, D is TRBD1 or TRBD2 (5 bases each). The CDR3 sequence is 14 residues long. Germline-derived CDR1 and CDR2 are SQVTM and ANQGSEA. V was shortened by 4 bases and J by 6 bases, with 16 bases between the two germline ends. The CDR3 here is CSVVLEGLGNIQYF. The DNA of the CDR3 is TGCAGCGTTGTTTTAGAGGGGCTAGGAAACATTCAGTACTTC.

The chain has TRBV2 and TRBJ2-7, with 7 bases that match TRBD1. CDR3 length: 14 residues. Trimming cost V 4 bases and J 3 bases; bases outside gene matches: 6. CDR1 SNHLY and CDR2 FYNNEI come from the germline V gene. The CDR3 protein is CASSGWTGGYEQYF. The DNA for the CDR3 is TGTGCCAGCAGTGGTTGGACAGGAGGCTACGAGCAGTACTTC. The whole variable domain, remainder taken from reference TRBV2 and TRBJ2-7, is EPEVTQTPSHQVTQMGQEVILRCVPISNHLYFYWYRQILGQKVEFLVSFYNNEISEKSEIFDDQFSVERPDGSNFTLKIRSTKLEDSAMYFCASSGWTGGYEQYFGPGTRLTVT.

This rearrangement joins TRBV28 to TRBJ2-7; a weak D match, TRBD2 (5 bases). Germline CDR1 MDHEN, CDR2 SYDVKM. CDR3 length: 13 residues. Trimming removed 6 bases at V and 4 bases at J, with 13 bases between. CDR3 sequence: CASRTLAEYEQYF. The CDR3 DNA follows: TGTGCCAGCAGAACCCTAGCCGAATACGAGCAGTACTTC.